This T cell receptor beta chain was retrieved from a study of blood T cell repertoires in COVID-19. Whole-study context: Samples representing acute and convalescent COVID-19 were sourced from the United States, Italy and Spain.

Sequencing was performed with immunoSEQ multiplex PCR; in TCRdb, only in-frame clones are kept and a portion is missing. The table has about 41,000 clones, 70% to 90% seen once. Sequencing was done on a sample of peripheral blood. The receptor was isolated from a man between 60 and 70 years old with acute or convalescent COVID-19.

In DNA form, the CDR3 reads TGTGCCAGCAGCCTGGGAACGGGGGGGCCTACAGATACGCAGTATTTT. This sequence encodes CASSLGTGGPTDTQYF. The rearrangement uses TRBV3-1 (or the pseudogene TRBV3-2) and TRBJ2-3; 8 nucleotides agree with TRBD2. V lost 4 bases and J lost 3; bases outside the gene matches: 9. CDR3 length equals 16 residues. From germline, CDR1 is LGHDT and CDR2 YNNKEL (reference sequence).